The clone carrying this T cell receptor beta chain was observed a single time. The authors ran the immunoSEQ assay, v3.0, at survey level. TCRdb keeps only in-frame clones here, not all; method: immunoSEQ multiplex PCR. The sample has about 30,000 clones, more than 70% seen once. V was cut by 6 bases and J by 1 base, with 15 bases left in between. This CDR3 is 15 amino acids long. Per the germline V gene, CDR1 is MGHRA and CDR2 is YSYEKL. The data are from a study of long-term antiretroviral therapy in people with HIV. V and J are TRBV4-1 and TRBJ2-5; D not certain. The receptor was derived from a man aged 18 to 35 with HIV. The sample was unsorted PBMCs, taken 1.5 years before starting antiretroviral therapy. The DNA of the CDR3 is TGCGCCAGCAGTTACTACGGTAGTCTCCAAGAGACCCAGTACTTC. Residues: CASSYYGSLQETQYF.